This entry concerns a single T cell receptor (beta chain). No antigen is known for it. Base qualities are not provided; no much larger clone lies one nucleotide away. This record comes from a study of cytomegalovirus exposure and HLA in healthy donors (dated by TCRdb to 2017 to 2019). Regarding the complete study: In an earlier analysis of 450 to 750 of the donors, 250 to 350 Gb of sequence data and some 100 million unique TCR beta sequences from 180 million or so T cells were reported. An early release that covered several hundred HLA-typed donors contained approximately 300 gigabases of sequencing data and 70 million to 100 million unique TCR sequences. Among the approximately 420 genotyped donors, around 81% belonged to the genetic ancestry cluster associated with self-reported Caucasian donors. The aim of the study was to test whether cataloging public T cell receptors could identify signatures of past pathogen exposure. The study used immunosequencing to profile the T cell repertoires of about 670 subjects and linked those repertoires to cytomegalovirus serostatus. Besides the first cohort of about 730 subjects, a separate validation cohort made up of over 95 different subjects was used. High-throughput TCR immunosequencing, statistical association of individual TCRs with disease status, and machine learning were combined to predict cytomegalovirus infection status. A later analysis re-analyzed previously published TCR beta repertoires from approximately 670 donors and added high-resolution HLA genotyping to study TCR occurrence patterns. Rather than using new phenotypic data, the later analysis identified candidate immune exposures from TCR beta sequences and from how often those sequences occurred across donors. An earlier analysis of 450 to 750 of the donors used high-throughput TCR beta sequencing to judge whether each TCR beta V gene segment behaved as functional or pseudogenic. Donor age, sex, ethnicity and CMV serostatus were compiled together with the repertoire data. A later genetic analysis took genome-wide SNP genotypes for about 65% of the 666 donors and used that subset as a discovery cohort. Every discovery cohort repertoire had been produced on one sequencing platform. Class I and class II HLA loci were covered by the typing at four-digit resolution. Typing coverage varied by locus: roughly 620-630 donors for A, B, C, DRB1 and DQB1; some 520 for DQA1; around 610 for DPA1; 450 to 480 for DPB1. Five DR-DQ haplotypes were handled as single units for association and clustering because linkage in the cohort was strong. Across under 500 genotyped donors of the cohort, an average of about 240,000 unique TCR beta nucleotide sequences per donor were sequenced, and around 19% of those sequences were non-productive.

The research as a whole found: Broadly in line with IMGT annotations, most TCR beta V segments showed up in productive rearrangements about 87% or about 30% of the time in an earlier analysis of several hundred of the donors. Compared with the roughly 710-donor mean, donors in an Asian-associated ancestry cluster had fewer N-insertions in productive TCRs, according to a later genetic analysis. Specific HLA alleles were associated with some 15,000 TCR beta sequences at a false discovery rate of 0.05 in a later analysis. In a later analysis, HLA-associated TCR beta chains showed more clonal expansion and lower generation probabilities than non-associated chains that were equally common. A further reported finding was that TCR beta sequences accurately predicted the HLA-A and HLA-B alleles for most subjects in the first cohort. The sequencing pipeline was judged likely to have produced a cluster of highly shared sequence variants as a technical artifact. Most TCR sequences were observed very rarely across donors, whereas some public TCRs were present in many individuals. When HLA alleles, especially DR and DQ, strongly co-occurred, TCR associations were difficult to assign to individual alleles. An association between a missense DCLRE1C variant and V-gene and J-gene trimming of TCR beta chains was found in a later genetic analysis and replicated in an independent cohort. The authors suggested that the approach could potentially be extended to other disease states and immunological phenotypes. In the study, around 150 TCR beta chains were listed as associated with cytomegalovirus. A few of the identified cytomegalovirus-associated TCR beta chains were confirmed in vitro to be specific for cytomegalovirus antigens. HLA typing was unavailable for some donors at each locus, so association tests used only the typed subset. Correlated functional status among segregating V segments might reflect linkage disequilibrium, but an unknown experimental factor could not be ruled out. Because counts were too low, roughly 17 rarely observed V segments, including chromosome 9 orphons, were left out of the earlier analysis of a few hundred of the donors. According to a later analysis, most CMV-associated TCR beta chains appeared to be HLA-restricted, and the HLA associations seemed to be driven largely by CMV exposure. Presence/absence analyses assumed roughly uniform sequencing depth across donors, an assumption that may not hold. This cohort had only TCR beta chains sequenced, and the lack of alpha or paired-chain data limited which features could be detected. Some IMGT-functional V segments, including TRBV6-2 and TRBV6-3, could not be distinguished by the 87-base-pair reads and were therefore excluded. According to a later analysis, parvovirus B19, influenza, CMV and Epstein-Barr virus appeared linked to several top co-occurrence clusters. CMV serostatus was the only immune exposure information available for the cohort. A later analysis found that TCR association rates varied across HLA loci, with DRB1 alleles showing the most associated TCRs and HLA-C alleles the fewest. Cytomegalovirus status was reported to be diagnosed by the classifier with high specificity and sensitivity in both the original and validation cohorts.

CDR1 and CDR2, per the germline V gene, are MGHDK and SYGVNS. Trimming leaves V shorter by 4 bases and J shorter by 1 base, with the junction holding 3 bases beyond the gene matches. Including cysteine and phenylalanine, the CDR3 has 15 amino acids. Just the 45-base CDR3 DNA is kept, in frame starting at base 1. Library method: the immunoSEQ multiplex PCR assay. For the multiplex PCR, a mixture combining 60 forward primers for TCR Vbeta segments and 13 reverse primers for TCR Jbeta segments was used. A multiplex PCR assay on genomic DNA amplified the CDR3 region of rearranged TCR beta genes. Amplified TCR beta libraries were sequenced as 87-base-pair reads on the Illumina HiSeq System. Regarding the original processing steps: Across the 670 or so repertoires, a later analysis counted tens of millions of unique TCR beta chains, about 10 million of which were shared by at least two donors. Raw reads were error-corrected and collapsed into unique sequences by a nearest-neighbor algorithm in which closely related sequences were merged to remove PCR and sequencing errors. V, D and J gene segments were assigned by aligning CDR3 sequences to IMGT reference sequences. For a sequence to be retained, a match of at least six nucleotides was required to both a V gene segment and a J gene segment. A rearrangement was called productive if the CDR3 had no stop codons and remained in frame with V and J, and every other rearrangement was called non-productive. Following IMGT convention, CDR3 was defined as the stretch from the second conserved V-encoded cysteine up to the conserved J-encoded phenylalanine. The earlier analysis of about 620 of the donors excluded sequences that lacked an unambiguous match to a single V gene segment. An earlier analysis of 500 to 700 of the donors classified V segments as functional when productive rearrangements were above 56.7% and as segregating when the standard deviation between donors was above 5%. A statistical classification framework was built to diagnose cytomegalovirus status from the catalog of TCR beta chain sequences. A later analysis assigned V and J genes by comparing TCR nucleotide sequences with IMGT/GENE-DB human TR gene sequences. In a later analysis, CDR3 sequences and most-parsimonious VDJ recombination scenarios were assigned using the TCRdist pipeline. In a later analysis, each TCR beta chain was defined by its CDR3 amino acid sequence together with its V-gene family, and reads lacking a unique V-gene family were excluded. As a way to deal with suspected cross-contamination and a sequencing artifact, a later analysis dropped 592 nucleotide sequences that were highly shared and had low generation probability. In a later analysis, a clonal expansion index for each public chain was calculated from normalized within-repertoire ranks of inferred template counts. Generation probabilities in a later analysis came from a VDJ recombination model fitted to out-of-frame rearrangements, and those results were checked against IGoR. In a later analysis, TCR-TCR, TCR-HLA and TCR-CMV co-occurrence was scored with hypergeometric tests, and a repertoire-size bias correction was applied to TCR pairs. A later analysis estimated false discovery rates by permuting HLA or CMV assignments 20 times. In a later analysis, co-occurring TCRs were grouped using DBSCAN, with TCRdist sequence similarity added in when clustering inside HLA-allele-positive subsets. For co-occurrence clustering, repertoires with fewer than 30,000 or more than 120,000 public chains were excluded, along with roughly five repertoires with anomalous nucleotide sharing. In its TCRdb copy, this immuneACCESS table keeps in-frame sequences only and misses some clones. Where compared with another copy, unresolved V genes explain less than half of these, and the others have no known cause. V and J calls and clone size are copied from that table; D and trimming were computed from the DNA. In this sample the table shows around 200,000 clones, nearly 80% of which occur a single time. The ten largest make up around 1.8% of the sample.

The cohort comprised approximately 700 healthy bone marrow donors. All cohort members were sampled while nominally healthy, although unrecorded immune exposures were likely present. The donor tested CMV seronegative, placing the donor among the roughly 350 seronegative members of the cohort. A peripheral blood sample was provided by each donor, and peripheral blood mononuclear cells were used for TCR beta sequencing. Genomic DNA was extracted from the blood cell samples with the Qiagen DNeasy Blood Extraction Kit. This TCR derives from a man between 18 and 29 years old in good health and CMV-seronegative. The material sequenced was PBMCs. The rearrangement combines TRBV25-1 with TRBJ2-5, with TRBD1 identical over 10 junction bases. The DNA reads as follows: TGTGCCAGCAGTGCTTGGACAGGGGGCCAAGAGACCCAGTACTTC. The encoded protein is CASSAWTGGQETQYF.